This T cell receptor beta chain was found in a study of blood T cell repertoires in COVID-19. Study information: Sites in the United States, Italy and Spain provided acute and convalescent COVID-19 samples. PBMCs, B-cell-depleted T cells, or T cells provided the cDNA or gDNA that made up the material.

Per the original methods: Reference gene primer amplification in the assay estimated nucleated cell counts. Some clones are missing from TCRdb's copy, which holds only in-frame ones; the method was immunoSEQ multiplex PCR. For V, J and clone size, that table is used; D and trimming come from the DNA. The data hold around 130,000 clones, with 85% observed a single time. Germline CDR1 PRHDT, CDR2 FYEKMQ (reference sequence). Unmatched junction bases numbered 3, after V lost 4 bases and J lost 1 base. The CDR3 totals 15 residues. This TCR was recovered from a man aged 50-59 years with acute or convalescent COVID-19. This rearrangement joins TRBV13 to TRBJ2-2, with 7 positions matching TRBD1. Sequenced: peripheral blood. The CDR3 coding sequence is TGTGCCAGCAGCTCCACAGGGGAGAACACCGGGGAGCTGTTTTTT. This sequence encodes CASSSTGENTGELFF. Full variable domain (outside the CDR3, taken from reference TRBV13 and TRBJ2-2): AAGVIQSPRHLIKEKRETATLKCYPIPRHDTVYWYQQGPGQDPQFLISFYEKMQSDKGSIPDRFSAQQFSDYHSELNMSSLELGDSALYFCASSSTGENTGELFFGEGSRLTVL.